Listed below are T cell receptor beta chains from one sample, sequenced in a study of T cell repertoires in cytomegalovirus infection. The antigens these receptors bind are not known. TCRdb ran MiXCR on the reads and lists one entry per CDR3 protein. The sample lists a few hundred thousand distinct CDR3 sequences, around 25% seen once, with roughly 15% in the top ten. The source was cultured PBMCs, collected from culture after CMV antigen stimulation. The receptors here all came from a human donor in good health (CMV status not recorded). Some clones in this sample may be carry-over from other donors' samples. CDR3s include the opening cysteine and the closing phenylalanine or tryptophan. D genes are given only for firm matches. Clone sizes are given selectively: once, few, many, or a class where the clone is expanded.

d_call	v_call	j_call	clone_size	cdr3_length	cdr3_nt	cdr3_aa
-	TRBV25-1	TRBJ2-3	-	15	TGTGCCAGCAGTGATCGTGAGACTCGTGGAGATACGCAGTATTTT	CASSDRETRGDTQYF
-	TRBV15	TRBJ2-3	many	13	TGTGCCACCAGCAGAGCCCCCAAGGATACGCAGTATTTT	CATSRAPKDTQYF
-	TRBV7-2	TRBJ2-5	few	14	TGTGCCAGCAGCTTGAGGGTGGGAGCGGAGACCCAGTACTTC	CASSLRVGAETQYF
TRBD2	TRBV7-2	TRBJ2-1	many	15	TGTGCCAGCAGAGGGTGGCGGGAGAGCTACAATGAGCAGTTCTTC	CASRGWRESYNEQFF
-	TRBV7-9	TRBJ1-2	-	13	TGTGCCAGCAGCTTAGCCCCGGGCATTGGCTACACCTTC	CASSLAPGIGYTF
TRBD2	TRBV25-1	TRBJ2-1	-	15	TGTGCCAGCAGTGCCGGGTTCGGGGGGATCAATGAGCAGTTCTTC	CASSAGFGGINEQFF
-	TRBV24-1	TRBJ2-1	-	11	TGTGCCACCAGTGACGGGAATGAGCAGTTCTTC	CATSDGNEQFF
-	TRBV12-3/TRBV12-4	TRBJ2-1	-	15	TGTGCCAGCAGTTTTAGATCATTAGGGGTGAATGAGCAGTTCTTC	CASSFRSLGVNEQFF
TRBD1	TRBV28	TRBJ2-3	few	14	TGTGCCAGCAGTTTGGACAGGGTAGTAGATACGCAGTATTTT	CASSLDRVVDTQYF
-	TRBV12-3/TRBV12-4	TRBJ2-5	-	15	TGTGCCAGCAGTTCGGGTCTGAGAGAGGTTGAGACCCAGTACTTC	CASSSGLREVETQYF
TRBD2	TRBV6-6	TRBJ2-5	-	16	TGTGCCAGCAGTTCGGGGCTAGCGGGAGTTCTGGAGACCCAGTACTTC	CASSSGLAGVLETQYF
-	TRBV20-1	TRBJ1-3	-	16	TGCAGTGCTAGCCCCGGGGGGACAAACTCTGGAAACACCATATATTTT	CSASPGGTNSGNTIYF
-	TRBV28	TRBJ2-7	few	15	TGTGCCAGCACCGACGAAGGCAGGGGGGTTTCCGAGCAGTACTTC	CASTDEGRGVSEQYF
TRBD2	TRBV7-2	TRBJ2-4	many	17	TGTGCCAGCAGCTTAGGGAGAGCGGGAGGGCCCAAAAACATTCAGTACTTC	CASSLGRAGGPKNIQYF
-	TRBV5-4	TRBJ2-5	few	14	TGTGCCAGCAGCTTGGAACGTCCGGGGGAGACCCAGTACTTC	CASSLERPGETQYF